This T cell receptor beta chain stems from a study of Ad26.COV2.S vaccination and SARS-CoV-2 variants. Assay: immunoSEQ multiplex PCR; the TCRdb copy retains only in-frame clones and omits some. The table lists approximately 340,000 clones, about 85% of them singletons, with about 3.3% in the top ten. CDR3 length: 11 residues. The V end lost 8 bases, the J end lost 6 bases, and 7 bases lay between the germline ends. Per germline, CDR1 WSHSY and CDR2 SAAADI. Treatment: approximately 18 received Ad26.COV2.S at low or high dose, single or two shots; five or six received placebo; per-sample allocation not given. Vaccine and placebo recipients were sampled on day 63 after the first injection. Donation came from an adult in Boston who was aged 18-55 years. Vaccine was an Ad26 vector expressing Wuhan-strain SARS-CoV-2 spike. Study findings and constraints: Compared with placebo recipients, vaccine recipients had higher spike-specific TCR breadth.

This clone was picked up one time. The antigen is undetermined. The chain has TRBV10-2 and TRBJ2-2; D not resolved. The sample was peripheral blood, taken in a trial of Ad26.COV2.S vaccine versus placebo. The source of this sequence is a person between 18 and 60 years old who received the Ad26.COV2.S COVID-19 vaccine or a placebo. CDR3 DNA sequence: TGCGCCAGCGTCTCGGCCGGGGAGCTGTTTTTT. Protein product: CASVSAGELFF.